This T cell receptor beta chain was sequenced during a study of CXCR3-negative and CXCR3-positive naive CD8 T cells. Germline V gene lookup returns CDR1 SQVTM and CDR2 ANQGSEA. The length of the CDR3 is 11 residues. Concerning this clonotype itself: Its target is not known.

Each TRB cDNA library was prepared by 5' RACE (with UMI labels). TCRdb reprocessed the 5' RACE reads, with one entry per CDR3 protein and no DNA. This table lists some 130,000 distinct CDR3 sequences. Findings and caveats of the study: Relative to CXCR3-negative naive cells, CXCR3-positive naive cells had more hydrophobic TRB CDR3s.

The receptor comes from a human donor in good health. Some clones in this sample may be carry-over from other donors' samples. The V gene is TRBV29-1, the J gene TRBJ2-1. Sequenced input: naive CXCR3+ CD8+ T cells from blood. Subset: CD45RO-CCR7+CD27+CD95- naive CD8+ T cells expressing CXCR3 (TNR3+). Here the CDR3 reads CSVDSDNEQFF.